These 22 T cell receptor beta chains originate from one sample sequenced in a study of blood T cell repertoires in COVID-19. The table came from immunoSEQ multiplex PCR; TCRdb's copy has only in-frame clones and leaves some out. This table has 250,000 or so clones, approximately 90% appearing once. The sequenced sample was peripheral blood. The receptor source for this set is a woman aged 25 to 39 with active or convalescent COVID-19.

This chain links TRBV29-1 with TRBJ1-2; 7 bases line up with TRBD1. Looked up from germline, CDR1 is SQVTM and CDR2 is ANQGSEA. The CDR3 consists of 12 residues. J gave up 7 bases and V 4 bases, and 6 bases lay outside the gene matches. The CDR3: CSVGSGGFGYTF. The CDR3 nucleotides are TGCAGCGTTGGTTCAGGGGGTTTTGGCTACACCTTC.

The chain is built from TRBV5-1 and TRBJ2-1, with 12 bases fitting TRBD2. The CDR3 sequence is 16 residues long. J was trimmed by 9 bases and V by 4 bases; bases with no gene match: 11. The V gene's germline CDR1 is SGHRS and CDR2 YFSETQ. The CDR3 bases are TGCGCCAGCAGCAACCCCCTAGCGGGGGGGCCTGGTGAGCAGTTCTTC. Translation: CASSNPLAGGPGEQFF.

The chain joins TRBV29-1 to TRBJ1-1, with a possible D match to TRBD1 (5 bases). CDR1 SQVTM and CDR2 ANQGSEA come from the germline V gene. The length of the CDR3 is 14 residues. The V and J ends lost 3 bases and 6 bases respectively, with 17 bases between them. CDR3 bases: TGCAGCGTTGAGTCCGGGGGTGCGTTCGCTGAAGCTTTCTTT. Its protein is CSVESGGAFAEAFF.

This clone was recorded once. This sequence joins TRBV6-6 and TRBJ2-5; 7 bases are shared with TRBD2. The V segment lost 5 bases and the J segment 2 bases; nucleotides outside the gene matches: 5. The CDR3 loop spans 14 amino acids. Germline assignment: CDR1 MNHNY and CDR2 SVGAGI (reference sequence). The CDR3 here is CASSPLGGQETQYF. Written as DNA, the CDR3 is TGTGCCAGCAGTCCCCTGGGGGGGCAAGAGACCCAGTACTTC.

The V gene is TRBV13, the J gene TRBJ1-1; a weak D match, TRBD1 (6 bases). Trimming stripped 4 bases from V and 0 bases from J, with 9 bases between. This CDR3 is built from 14 residues. Germline CDR1 is PRHDT and CDR2 is FYEKMQ (reference sequence). The CDR3 DNA is TGTGCCAGCAGCTCGGACAGCATGAACACTGAAGCTTTCTTT. Translating gives CASSSDSMNTEAFF.

The V and J genes are TRBV30 and TRBJ2-7, with TRBD2 matching 8 bases. The germline V gene has CDR1 GTSNPN and CDR2 SVGIG (reference sequence). CDR3 size: 12 residues. V shed 3 bases and J 8 bases; nucleotides not matched to a gene: 6. DNA for the CDR3: TGTGCCTGGAGGCCGGGGGGGGGCAAGCAGTACTTC. It specifies CAWRPGGGKQYF.

In DNA, the CDR3 is TGTGCCAGCTCACCGGGGGCGGGGGGCCCCTACGAGCAGTACTTC. Its translation is CASSPGAGGPYEQYF. This chain uses TRBV18 with TRBJ2-7; 8 bases agree with TRBD2. The germline V gene has CDR1 KGHSH and CDR2 LQKENI. J was trimmed by 2 bases and V by 3 bases; bases with no gene match: 6. This CDR3 is 15 amino acids long.

The sample holds one count of this clone. V is TRBV2 and J is TRBJ1-5; D is unresolved. Germline CDR1 and CDR2: SNHLY and FYNNEI. The CDR3 is made up of 14 amino acids. V gave up 2 bases and J gave up 6 bases, with 11 bases separating them. This chain's CDR3 is CASSETGMGQPQHF. DNA of the CDR3: TGTGCCAGCAGTGAAACGGGGATGGGTCAGCCCCAGCATTTT.

The gene calls are TRBV6-5 and TRBJ1-4; D not certain. The CDR3 length is 14 residues. The V end lost 0 bases, the J end lost 12 bases, and 14 bases lay between the germline ends. CDR1 MNHEY and CDR2 SVGAGI come from the germline V gene. The CDR3 bases are TGTGCCAGCAGTTACTCGGCAGGTAGAACTGAACTGTTTTTT. It codes for CASSYSAGRTELFF.

Concerning this clone: Possible read error: a much larger clone is one base away. The rearrangement links TRBV7-2 to TRBJ2-1, with 10 bases that match TRBD2. Trimming cost V 5 bases and J 4 bases; bases outside gene matches: 2. CDR3 size: 14 residues. Germline V CDR1 and CDR2: SGHTA, FQGNSA. DNA of the CDR3: TGTGCCAGCAGCGAAGCGGGGGGGTACAATGAGCAGTTCTTC. Translating gives CASSEAGGYNEQFF.

This clone came up a few times. V gene TRBV4-3 combines with J gene TRBJ1-3; D is undetermined. This CDR3 contains 16 residues. V lost 3 bases and J lost 2, with 14 bases in between. The germline V gene encodes CDR1 LGHNA and CDR2 YSLEER. In nucleotides, the CDR3 is TGCGCCAGCAGCCACGGGAGTGCAGCGGCTGGAAACACCATATATTTT. Amino acid sequence: CASSHGSAAAGNTIYF.

The chain combines TRBV7-9 with TRBJ2-3; the match to TRBD2 covers 15 bases. V lost 4 bases, J lost 0 bases, and 8 bases stayed unmatched. Germline V CDR1 and CDR2: SEHNR, FQNEAQ (reference sequence). The CDR3 is made up of 19 amino acids. The DNA of the CDR3 is TGTGCCAGCAGCTCCCCTTGGACTAGCGGGGGGGCGAGCACAGATACGCAGTATTTT. This gives the protein CASSSPWTSGGASTDTQYF.

V usage is TRBV3-1 (or the pseudogene TRBV3-2) and J usage is TRBJ2-2; 7 nucleotides agree with TRBD1. Germline V lookup: CDR1 LGHDT, CDR2 YNNKEL (reference sequence). CDR3 length: 12 amino acids. V was clipped by 11 bases and J by 5 bases; unmatched bases: 5. In DNA, the CDR3 is TGTGCCGGTACAGGGGAGACCGGGGAGCTGTTTTTT. Residues: CAGTGETGELFF.

The V and J genes are TRBV6-5 and TRBJ1-1, with a possible D match to TRBD1 (5 bases). Looked up from germline, CDR1 is MNHEY and CDR2 is SVGAGI. The CDR3 sequence is 13 residues long. Trimming stripped 0 bases from V and 8 bases from J, with 10 bases between. The CDR3 DNA reads as TGTGCCAGCAGTTACTCGCGGGGCCTCGAAGCTTTCTTT. Encoded protein: CASSYSRGLEAFF.

V is TRBV7-2 and J is TRBJ2-5; D is unresolved. Germline V gives CDR1 SGHTA, CDR2 FQGNSA. The CDR3 covers 15 residues. Trimming took off 2 bases at V and 2 bases at J, with 12 bases between the two ends. CDR3 coding DNA: TGTGCCAGCAGCTTAACCTCGACAATACAAGAGACCCAGTACTTC. Translating gives CASSLTSTIQETQYF.

The J gene is TRBJ2-5, the V gene TRBV11-2; 11 bases map to TRBD2. Germline loops: CDR1 SGHAT, CDR2 FQNNGV. V was pared by 2 bases and J by 1 base, with 6 bases of the junction left unmatched. The CDR3 totals 17 residues. CDR3 DNA sequence: TGTGCCAGCAGCTTACTCCCGACTAGCGGGGCCCAAGAGACCCAGTACTTC. Translated: CASSLLPTSGAQETQYF.

In its sample, this clone was seen a few times. The chain uses TRBV2 and TRBJ1-6, with 10 bases identical to TRBD1. The CDR3 has 15 amino acids. V was pared by 6 bases and J by 8 bases, with 7 bases of the junction left unmatched. Germline assignment: CDR1 SNHLY and CDR2 FYNNEI. The CDR3 nucleotides are TGTGCCAGCAGCCGACAGGGGGCGGGAGATTCACCCCTCCACTTT. This sequence encodes CASSRQGAGDSPLHF.

This chain's CDR3 is CASSSLGASYNEQFF. The CDR3 DNA sequence: TGTGCCAGCAGCTCGTTGGGGGCGTCCTACAATGAGCAGTTCTTC. The chain couples TRBV7-3 to TRBJ2-1, with D possibly matching TRBD1 (6 bases). The CDR3 sequence is 15 residues long. From germline, CDR1 is SGHTA and CDR2 FQGTGA. Trimming pared 4 bases from V and 1 base from J, leaving 11 bases between.

This chain joins TRBV5-4 and TRBJ2-3; D might be TRBD1 (6 bases). The V end was cut by 2 bases, the J end by 6 bases, with 13 bases between. The V gene's germline CDR1 is SGHNT and CDR2 YYREEE (reference sequence). This CDR3 is 14 amino acids long. The CDR3 DNA is TGTGCCAGCAGCTTTACAGGGTCGAGCGATACGCAGTATTTT. Residues: CASSFTGSSDTQYF.

In nucleotides, the CDR3 is TGTGCCAGCAGCTTAGTTTCGGGACAGGGAGGCGGGGAGCTGTTTTTT. Residues: CASSLVSGQGGGELFF. The gene calls are TRBV7-2 and TRBJ2-2; TRBD1 matches 9 bases. The CDR3 contains 16 residues. The V gene end was trimmed by 1 base and the J gene end by 7 bases; junction bases not matched to a gene: 7. CDR1 and CDR2 (germline): SGHTA, FQGNSA.

The V gene is TRBV11-3, the J gene TRBJ2-7, with 9 bases fitting TRBD2. The CDR3 contains 16 residues. Unmatched junction bases numbered 14, after V lost 7 bases and J lost 4 bases. Germline CDR1 is SGHNT and CDR2 is YENEEA. The CDR3 here is CASNHGASGTRYEQYF. The CDR3 region has the DNA TGTGCCAGCAATCATGGGGCTAGCGGGACCCGATACGAGCAGTACTTC.

The J gene is TRBJ2-1, the V gene TRBV7-3; TRBD1 agrees at 7 bases. CDR1 SGHTA and CDR2 FQGTGA come from the germline V gene. This CDR3 spans 15 amino acids. The V gene end was trimmed by 5 bases and the J gene end by 0 bases; junction bases not matched to a gene: 4. In DNA form, the CDR3 reads TGTGCCAGCAGCCCCCGGGACAGCTCCTACAATGAGCAGTTCTTC. Protein: CASSPRDSSYNEQFF. Based on the CDR3 plus reference TRBV7-3 and TRBJ2-1, the full variable domain is GAGVSQTPSNKVTEKGKYVELRCDPISGHTALYWYRQSLGQGPEFLIYFQGTGAADDSGLPNDRFFAVRPEGSVSTLKIQRTERGDSAVYLCASSPRDSSYNEQFFGPGTRLTVL.